The 16 T cell receptor beta chains in this list originate from one sample, sequenced in a study of blood T cells in healthy people across ages. A second roughly 7 to 12 cycle PCR used barcoded and J-beta primers. TCRdb re-called the 5' RACE reads with MiXCR, one entry per CDR3 protein. Of roughly 1,300,000 distinct CDR3 sequences in the sample, almost 60% were seen once. Material for sequencing was blood. The receptors come from a man younger than 35 in good health.

The V call is TRBV10-2, the J call TRBJ1-4, with D possibly being TRBD1 (6 bases). The V gene's germline CDR1 is WSHSY and CDR2 SAAADI. Trimming shortened V by 6 bases and J by 5 bases, and 22 bases separated the two germline ends. CDR3 length: 17 residues. The CDR3 is CASRGVDGGGKNEKLFF. Here the CDR3 DNA reads TGCGCCAGCAGGGGGGTCGACGGGGGCGGGAAAAATGAAAAACTGTTTTTT.

The chain joins TRBV20-1 to TRBJ1-1; D is uncertain. The CDR3 covers 11 residues. CDR1 and CDR2 from the germline V gene are DFQATT and SNEGSKA (reference sequence). Trimming removed 2 bases at V and 11 bases at J, with 12 bases between. The DNA of the CDR3 is TGCAGTGCTAGACGGCAGACTCTGGCTTTCTTT. It is translated as CSARRQTLAFF.

The chain couples TRBV7-8 to TRBJ2-1; TRBD2 matches at 10 bases. The J segment lost 5 bases and the V segment lost 5 bases, leaving 6 bases of the junction unmatched. CDR3 size: 15 residues. Germline V gene data show CDR1 as SGHVS and CDR2 as FQNEAQ. For the CDR3, the DNA is TGTGCCAGCAGCCCCCTAGCGGGAGCCAACAATGAGCAGTTCTTC. Its protein product is CASSPLAGANNEQFF.

This rearrangement joins TRBV9 to TRBJ1-4; the D is unclear. V shed 0 bases and J shed 8 bases, with 17 bases lying between them. Germline V gene lookup returns CDR1 SGDLS and CDR2 YYNGEE. This CDR3 is built from 16 residues. The CDR3 here is CASSVGAAPRSEKLFF. The CDR3 DNA is TGTGCCAGCAGCGTAGGGGCCGCTCCGAGGAGCGAAAAACTGTTTTTT.

The gene calls are TRBV30 and TRBJ2-1; a weak D match, TRBD1 (6 bases). From germline, CDR1 is GTSNPN and CDR2 SVGIG (reference sequence). Trimming pared 1 base from V and 8 bases from J, leaving 12 bases between. The CDR3 is 13 amino acids. CDR3 nucleotide sequence: TGTGCCTGGAGTGCAGGGGTCTTGGATGAGCAGTTCTTC. As protein: CAWSAGVLDEQFF.

This clonotype has a single count. V is TRBV24-1 and J is TRBJ1-1; the D is unclear. Per the germline V gene, CDR1 is KGHDR and CDR2 is SFDVKD. This CDR3 is 12 amino acids long. The V end was cut by 5 bases, the J end by 3 bases, with 6 bases between. As DNA, the CDR3 is TGTGCCACCAGTGCGGGAGACACTGAAGCTTTCTTT. Translating gives CATSAGDTEAFF.

This chain links TRBV2 with TRBJ2-3; 14 bases match TRBD2. This CDR3 comprises 16 residues. Germline CDR1 reads SNHLY; CDR2 reads FYNNEI. Losses at the gene ends were 7 bases for V and 11 bases for J; bases not matched to a gene: 14. DNA of the CDR3: TGTGCCAGCATCACAGGACTAGCGGGAGGTCTGGATGGGCAGTATTTT. This codes for CASITGLAGGLDGQYF.

The V call is TRBV4-1, the J call TRBJ1-2, with D perhaps TRBD1 (6 bases). Trimming removed 5 bases from V and 6 bases from J, with 22 bases in between. Per germline, CDR1 MGHRA and CDR2 YSYEKL. This CDR3 region has 16 residues. The CDR3 is CASSSPRGGRIHGYTF. In DNA form, the CDR3 reads TGCGCCAGCAGCTCCCCGAGGGGGGGCCGCATCCATGGCTACACCTTC.

The chain links TRBV7-2 to TRBJ2-3; possible D gene TRBD2, 5 bases. V was shortened by 3 bases and J by 1 base, with 8 bases between the two germline ends. This CDR3 is 14 amino acids long. Germline V CDR1 and CDR2: SGHTA, FQGNSA. The CDR3 protein is CASSFAGRTDTQYF. CDR3 nucleotide sequence: TGTGCCAGCAGCTTTGCGGGCCGCACAGATACGCAGTATTTT.

About this clonotype itself: A clone one base away is much larger, so this may be a read error. This sequence joins TRBV7-9 and TRBJ2-2; 7 bases are a match to TRBD1. The germline V gene encodes CDR1 SEHNR and CDR2 FQNEAQ (reference sequence). The ends lost 7 bases at V and 3 bases at J; junction bases unmatched: 2. There are 13 residues in the CDR3. CDR3 amino acids: CASTTGDTGELFF. The DNA for the CDR3 is TGTGCCAGCACTACAGGGGACACCGGGGAGCTGTTTTTT.

This chain joins TRBV28 and TRBJ1-2; 8 bases are shared with TRBD1. With 2 bases clipped from V and 2 bases from J, the junction kept 10 bases outside the gene matches. This CDR3 spans 17 amino acids. CDR1 is MDHEN and CDR2 is SYDVKM in the germline V gene. Here the CDR3 reads CASSLRKNRGLNYGYTF. The CDR3 bases are TGTGCCAGCAGTTTAAGAAAGAACAGGGGGTTGAACTATGGCTACACCTTC.

The gene calls are TRBV7-6 and TRBJ1-5, with D possibly TRBD1 on 5 matching bases. V lost 5 bases, J lost 1 base, and 18 bases lay in between. This CDR3 has 17 amino acids. Germline V gene lookup returns CDR1 SGHVS and CDR2 FNYEAQ. CDR3 loop: CASSMGWAGISNQPQHF. In DNA, the CDR3 is TGTGCCAGCAGCATGGGGTGGGCAGGGATAAGCAATCAGCCCCAGCATTTT.

This rearrangement joins TRBV29-1 to TRBJ2-2, with TRBD2 identical over 7 bases. CDR3 size: 13 residues. Germline trimming cut 7 bases from V and 6 bases from J; bases unmatched to any gene: 8. Per germline, CDR1 SQVTM and CDR2 ANQGSEA. The CDR3 DNA follows: TGCAGCGGGGGAGGGGCGACCCCCGGGGAGCTGTTTTTT. Translating gives CSGGGATPGELFF.

The CDR3 here is CASSRQGGSGDYGYTF. CDR3 in DNA: TGTGCCAGCAGCCGCCAAGGGGGATCGGGAGACTATGGCTACACCTTC. The chain uses TRBV3-1 and TRBJ1-2, with D possibly matching TRBD1 (6 bases). Trimming removed 4 bases at V and 3 bases at J, with 18 bases between. CDR3 length equals 16 residues. The germline gives CDR1 LGHDT, CDR2 YNNKEL (reference sequence).

The J gene is TRBJ1-2, the V gene TRBV20-1, with unresolved D. V lost 0 bases to trimming and J lost 4 bases, with 15 bases between them. Germline lookup yields CDR1 DFQATT and CDR2 SNEGSKA (reference sequence). The CDR3 is made up of 15 amino acids. Here the CDR3 DNA reads TGCAGTGCTAGAGACGGGCAGCTTCTAGGCTATGGCTACACCTTC. Translated: CSARDGQLLGYGYTF.

CDR3 amino acids: CASSQVRGLDYEQYF. CDR3 nucleotides: TGCGCCAGCAGCCAAGTCAGGGGCCTGGACTACGAGCAGTACTTC. V is TRBV5-1 and J is TRBJ2-7; weak D call: TRBD1 (6 bases). V was clipped by 4 bases and J by 3 bases, with 17 bases between them. Germline assignment: CDR1 SGHRS and CDR2 YFSETQ. The CDR3 has 15 residues.